Shown below are 30 T cell receptor beta chains from a single sample sequenced in a study of PD-1 blockade in classical Hodgkin lymphoma. Clones were sequenced by immunoSEQ multiplex PCR, and TCRdb holds only the in-frame ones, with some missing. The data contain 25,000 or so clones, approximately 85% of them singletons. The time point here: cycle 4 day 1 (C4D1), after 5 to 7 weeks of nivolumab. The patients all showed relapse after autologous stem cell transplantation, while their brentuximab vedotin exposure varied. Magnetic negative selection was used to purify CD4+ T cells from PBMCs that had been thawed. The specimen comprised CD4+ T cells from blood, sampled before the fourth cycle of nivolumab. These receptors were collected from a human donor with classical Hodgkin lymphoma.

This chain joins TRBV28 and TRBJ1-5, with TRBD1 matching over 9 bases. This CDR3 is built from 15 residues. Germline CDR1 and CDR2: MDHEN and SYDVKM. V lost 6 bases, J lost 7 bases, and 10 bases stayed unmatched. The CDR3 region is CASRPQGAGGQPQHF. DNA of the CDR3: TGTGCCAGCAGACCACAGGGGGCGGGAGGGCAGCCCCAGCATTTT.

This clone has only a few counts. This chain connects TRBV19 to TRBJ1-2, with 10 positions matching TRBD1. V was pared by 1 base and J by 4 bases, with 6 bases of the junction left unmatched. The V gene's germline CDR1 is LNHDA and CDR2 SQIVND (reference sequence). The CDR3 consists of 16 residues. CDR3 loop: CASSIGGTGAGYGYTF. The CDR3 nucleotides read TGTGCCAGTAGTATAGGGGGGACAGGGGCTGGCTATGGCTACACCTTC.

CDR3 in DNA: TGTGCCAGCAGCGTCCGGACTAGCGGGACCTACGAGCAGTACTTC. It is translated as CASSVRTSGTYEQYF. The chain recombines TRBV7-9 with TRBJ2-7; 12 nucleotides line up with TRBD2. V dropped 5 bases and J dropped 2; count of bases not matched to a gene: 4. Germline lookup yields CDR1 SEHNR and CDR2 FQNEAQ (reference sequence). CDR3 length: 15 amino acids. The variable domain in full, completed from reference TRBV7-9 and TRBJ2-7, reads DTGVSQNPRHKITKRGQNVTFRCDPISEHNRLYWYRQTLGQGPEFLTYFQNEAQLEKSRLLSDRFSAERPKGSFSTLEIQRTEQGDSAMYLCASSVRTSGTYEQYFGPGTRLTVT.

The V and J genes are TRBV6-1 and TRBJ1-1; maybe TRBD1 (5 bases). CDR1 is MNHNS and CDR2 is SASEGT in the germline V gene. V was pared by 4 bases and J by 8 bases, with 11 bases between. CDR3 size: 12 residues. The CDR3 loop reads CASSGDLFEAFF. CDR3 nucleotides: TGTGCCAGCAGTGGGGACCTTTTCGAAGCTTTCTTT.

The rearrangement joins TRBV6-6 to TRBJ1-3, with D perhaps matching TRBD1 (5 bases). Germline loops: CDR1 MNHNY, CDR2 SVGAGI (reference sequence). This CDR3 is 13 amino acids long. The V and J ends lost 4 bases and 7 bases respectively, with 11 bases between them. The CDR3 loop reads CASSSGTSNTIYF. The CDR3 DNA reads TGTGCCAGCAGTTCTGGGACGTCGAACACCATATATTTT.

The gene calls are TRBV6-5 and TRBJ1-1, with D unresolved. V was pared by 7 bases and J by 0 bases, with 12 bases between. This CDR3 contains 14 residues. The germline V gene has CDR1 MNHEY and CDR2 SVGAGI. The DNA for the CDR3 is TGTGCCAGCAAACCTCCTCTAATGAACACTGAAGCTTTCTTT. This encodes CASKPPLMNTEAFF.

V and J are TRBV7-2 and TRBJ1-1; D uncertain. Germline CDR1 and CDR2: SGHTA and FQGNSA. This CDR3 is 12 amino acids long. The germline V and J ends were trimmed by 1 base and 5 bases, with 5 bases remaining between them. The CDR3 sequence: CASSLGLTEAFF. The CDR3 DNA reads TGTGCCAGCAGCTTAGGGCTTACTGAAGCTTTCTTT.

The chain recombines TRBV27 with TRBJ1-4; D gene ambiguous. Trimming left V 5 bases short and J 0 bases short, with 10 bases between. Germline lookup yields CDR1 MNHEY and CDR2 SMNVEV (reference sequence). This CDR3 comprises 15 residues. Here the CDR3 DNA reads TGTGCCAGCAGTCCCGAGATGGCAACTAATGAAAAACTGTTTTTT. Protein product: CASSPEMATNEKLFF.

In its sample, this clone was seen once. The chain is built from TRBV30 and TRBJ1-5, with D uncertain. CDR3 length: 12 amino acids. The V end lost 0 bases, the J end lost 9 bases, and 9 bases lay between the germline ends. Germline lookup yields CDR1 GTSNPN and CDR2 SVGIG (reference sequence). The CDR3 here is CAWSVQGSPQHF. In nucleotides, the CDR3 is TGTGCCTGGAGTGTACAAGGTTCGCCCCAGCATTTT.

The rearrangement joins TRBV27 to TRBJ2-2, with D possibly TRBD2 on 5 matching bases. V shed 2 bases and J shed 7 bases, with 11 bases lying between them. There are 14 residues in the CDR3. The V gene's germline CDR1 is MNHEY and CDR2 SMNVEV (reference sequence). The CDR3 nucleotides read TGTGCCAGCAGTTTACAGTTACGGGACGGGGAGCTGTTTTTT. Its translation is CASSLQLRDGELFF.

The gene calls are TRBV7-8 and TRBJ2-4; D is ambiguous. Trimming took off 2 bases at V and 3 bases at J, with 8 bases between the two ends. CDR1 and CDR2 (germline): SGHVS, FQNEAQ. The CDR3 contains 14 residues. CDR3 in DNA: TGTGCCAGCAGCTTACGACCAAGCAAAAACATTCAGTACTTC. This gives the protein CASSLRPSKNIQYF.

The chain joins TRBV5-4 to TRBJ1-1, with a possible D match to TRBD1 (5 bases). Trimming shortened V by 7 bases and J by 7 bases, and 14 bases separated the two germline ends. The CDR3 spans 12 residues. Per germline, CDR1 SGHNT and CDR2 YYREEE (reference sequence). The CDR3 DNA sequence: TGTGCCAGCCGGTGGGGCGGCGGTGAAGCTTTCTTT. The encoded protein is CASRWGGGEAFF.

The chain couples TRBV5-1 to TRBJ2-3; 13 bases are a match to TRBD2. Losses at the gene ends were 3 bases for V and 1 base for J; bases not matched to a gene: 14. The length of the CDR3 is 20 residues. CDR1 is SGHRS, CDR2 YFSETQ, per germline. DNA of the CDR3: TGCGCCAGCAGCTCAGACCTAGGGACTAGCGGGATTGTGGGCACAGATACGCAGTATTTT. Translated, it gives CASSSDLGTSGIVGTDTQYF.

This clone occurred a few times. The rearrangement links TRBV14 to TRBJ2-7; D is perhaps TRBD2 (5 bases). This CDR3 has 14 amino acids. Looked up from germline, CDR1 is SGHDN and CDR2 is FVKESK. V gave up 1 base and J gave up 4 bases, with 11 bases separating them. CDR3 nucleotides: TGTGCCAGCAGCCAAGGACACTGGAGGTACGAGCAGTACTTC. Residues: CASSQGHWRYEQYF.

The chain joins TRBV18 to TRBJ1-4; the D is unclear. V was clipped by 3 bases and J by 7 bases, with 12 bases between them. The CDR3 runs 14 residues. Germline CDR1 reads KGHSH; CDR2 reads LQKENI. The CDR3 bases are TGTGCCAGCTCACCGCGCGTGAGTTCTGAAAAACTGTTTTTT. This gives the protein CASSPRVSSEKLFF.

The chain employs TRBV27 and TRBJ1-5; D remains ambiguous. With 5 bases removed from V and 4 bases from J, the gap between germline ends came to 12 bases. The CDR3 is made up of 14 amino acids. Germline V gives CDR1 MNHEY, CDR2 SMNVEV (reference sequence). The CDR3 DNA reads as TGTGCCAGCAGTCTGGTGAAGGAAAATCAGCCCCAGCATTTT. Encoded protein: CASSLVKENQPQHF.

The chain couples TRBV4-1 to TRBJ2-3, with D perhaps matching TRBD2 (6 bases). V lost 1 base and J lost 0, with 20 bases in between. CDR1 is MGHRA and CDR2 is YSYEKL in the germline V gene. This CDR3 is built from 19 residues. As DNA, the CDR3 is TGCGCCAGCAGCCAAGTGGTGGCGGGGATTGTAACTAGCACAGATACGCAGTATTTT. Translated: CASSQVVAGIVTSTDTQYF.

This chain joins TRBV30 and TRBJ2-1; D is undetermined. Trimming removed 2 bases from V and 10 bases from J, with 15 bases in between. The V gene's germline CDR1 is GTSNPN and CDR2 SVGIG (reference sequence). The CDR3 covers 13 residues. DNA of the CDR3: TGTGCCTGGAGTCCTCGACTTGCCGGAGAGCAGTTCTTC. Translation gives CAWSPRLAGEQFF. The entire variable domain, with the rest obtained from reference TRBV30 and TRBJ2-1, is as follows: SQTIHQWPATLVQPVGSPLSLECTVEGTSNPNLYWYRQAAGRGLQLLFYSVGIGQISSEVPQNLSASRPQDRQFILSSKKLLLSDSGFYLCAWSPRLAGEQFFGPGTRLTVL.

This clone was observed a handful of times. The rearrangement links TRBV30 to TRBJ1-2, with a weak D call TRBD1 (6 bases). CDR3 length: 13 amino acids. Germline V lookup: CDR1 GTSNPN, CDR2 SVGIG (reference sequence). Deletions cut 2 bases from V and 8 bases from J, with 15 bases between. The CDR3 DNA is TGTGCCTGGAGTCTACAGGGCCCGGAGGGCTACACCTTC. Its translation is CAWSLQGPEGYTF. The variable domain in full, with the rest retrieved from reference TRBV30 and TRBJ1-2, is SQTIHQWPATLVQPVGSPLSLECTVEGTSNPNLYWYRQAAGRGLQLLFYSVGIGQISSEVPQNLSASRPQDRQFILSSKKLLLSDSGFYLCAWSLQGPEGYTFGSGTRLTVV.

This sequence joins TRBV7-2 and TRBJ1-4; tentative D call: TRBD1 (5 bases). Germline lookup yields CDR1 SGHTA and CDR2 FQGNSA. This CDR3 is 14 amino acids long. Between the trimmed V and J ends, which lost 5 bases and 7 bases, there was a span of 14 bases. The CDR3 spells CASSRTGTSEKLFF. As DNA, the CDR3 is TGTGCCAGCAGCAGAACCGGGACGTCTGAAAAACTGTTTTTT.

The V and J genes are TRBV7-2 and TRBJ2-7; D ambiguous. The CDR3 spans 12 residues. V was cut by 1 base and J by 6 bases, with 7 bases left in between. Looked up from germline, CDR1 is SGHTA and CDR2 is FQGNSA. CDR3 DNA sequence: TGTGCCAGCAGCTTAGGTTGGGGCGAGCAGTACTTC. Its protein product is CASSLGWGEQYF.

The rearrangement joins TRBV5-6 to TRBJ1-1, with D possibly being TRBD1 (6 bases). V lost 2 bases and J lost 6, with 17 bases in between. This CDR3 contains 15 residues. CDR1 is SGHDT and CDR2 is YYEEEE in the germline V gene. CDR3 sequence (DNA): TGTGCCAGCAGCTTAACAGGGTGGATTGGGGCTGAAGCTTTCTTT. Encoded protein: CASSLTGWIGAEAFF.

This chain connects TRBV5-1 to TRBJ1-1; 7 bases are shared with TRBD1. CDR3 length equals 15 residues. Trimming removed 3 bases from V and 0 bases from J; junction bases left unmatched: 5. Germline CDR1 SGHRS, CDR2 YFSETQ. CDR3 sequence: CASSSYGTVNTEAFF. CDR3 nucleotide sequence: TGCGCCAGCAGCTCATACGGGACAGTGAACACTGAAGCTTTCTTT.

This chain uses TRBV7-9 with TRBJ2-3; no definite D call. CDR1 is SEHNR, CDR2 FQNEAQ, per germline (reference sequence). The ends were cut back, 8 bases at V and 1 base at J, with 16 bases in the middle. This CDR3 has 15 residues. CDR3 coding DNA: TGTGCCAGCGGCCTGACCCTCACAGGCACAGATACGCAGTATTTT. This translates into CASGLTLTGTDTQYF.

This clone has a handful of counts. V and J are TRBV5-6 and TRBJ2-3; 8 nucleotides line up with TRBD2. The junction had 11 bases not matched to a gene; V was cut back by 2 bases and J by 12 bases. CDR1 and CDR2 from the germline V gene are SGHDT and YYEEEE. The CDR3 sequence is 14 residues long. The CDR3 bases are TGTGCCAGCAGCTTTGTTGGGGCGGGAGGCAAACAGTATTTT. Translated, it gives CASSFVGAGGKQYF.

The chain combines TRBV18 with TRBJ2-7; 10 bases match TRBD2. This CDR3 spans 16 amino acids. The V and J ends lost 3 bases and 3 bases, in that order; junction bases with no gene match: 8. The germline gives CDR1 KGHSH, CDR2 LQKENI. The CDR3 nucleotides read TGTGCCAGCTCACCCGGGGGACTAGCGATGAACTACGAGCAGTACTTC. Amino acids: CASSPGGLAMNYEQYF.

The rearrangement joins TRBV5-1 to TRBJ1-1, with TRBD1 as a possible D gene (6 bases). This CDR3 has 16 amino acids. V lost 4 bases, J lost 0 bases, and 16 bases lay in between. CDR1 and CDR2 from the germline V gene are SGHRS and YFSETQ. CDR3 amino acids: CASSPGTTAMNTEAFF. The CDR3 DNA sequence: TGCGCCAGCAGCCCCGGGACAACTGCCATGAACACTGAAGCTTTCTTT.

This chain connects TRBV28 to TRBJ1-3; 8 nucleotides align to TRBD1. CDR1 is MDHEN, CDR2 SYDVKM, per germline. The V gene end was trimmed by 6 bases and the J gene end by 3 bases; junction bases not matched to a gene: 10. The CDR3 runs 16 residues. The CDR3 DNA sequence: TGTGCCAGCAGGGCCAGGGGGCGCGAAGGTGGAAACACCATATATTTT. Residues: CASRARGREGGNTIYF.

In this sample, this clone turned up once. The chain recombines TRBV6-1 with TRBJ1-1; D remains ambiguous. Germline assignment: CDR1 MNHNS and CDR2 SASEGT. Trimming removed 3 bases from V and 0 bases from J, with 8 bases in between. CDR3 length: 14 amino acids. CDR3 DNA: TGTGCCAGCAGTGAGACATATTTGAACACTGAAGCTTTCTTT. This codes for CASSETYLNTEAFF.

The chain couples TRBV27 to TRBJ1-1; no firm D call. Germline lookup yields CDR1 MNHEY and CDR2 SMNVEV (reference sequence). The length of the CDR3 is 17 residues. Deletions cut 0 bases from V and 1 base from J, with 15 bases between. The CDR3 loop reads CASSLSGRGVRNTEAFF. The DNA of the CDR3 is TGTGCCAGCAGTTTATCGGGCCGGGGTGTAAGGAACACTGAAGCTTTCTTT.